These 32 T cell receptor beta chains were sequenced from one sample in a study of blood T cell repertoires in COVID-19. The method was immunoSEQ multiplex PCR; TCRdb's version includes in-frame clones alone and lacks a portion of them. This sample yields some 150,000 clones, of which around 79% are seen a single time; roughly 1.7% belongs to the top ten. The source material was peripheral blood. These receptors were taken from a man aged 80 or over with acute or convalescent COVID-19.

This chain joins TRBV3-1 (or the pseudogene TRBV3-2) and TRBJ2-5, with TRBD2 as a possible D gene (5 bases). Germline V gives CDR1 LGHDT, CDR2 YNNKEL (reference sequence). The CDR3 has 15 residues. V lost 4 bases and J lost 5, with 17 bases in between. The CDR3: CASSRLISSGETQYF. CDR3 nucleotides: TGTGCCAGCAGCCGACTTATAAGCTCGGGGGAGACCCAGTACTTC.

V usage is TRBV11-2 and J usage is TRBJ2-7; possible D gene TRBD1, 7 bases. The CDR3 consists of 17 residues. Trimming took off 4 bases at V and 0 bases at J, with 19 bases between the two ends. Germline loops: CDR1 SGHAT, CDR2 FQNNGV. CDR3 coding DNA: TGTGCCAGCAGCTCCACGATGGGTCAGGGGGGCTCCTACGAGCAGTACTTC. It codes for CASSSTMGQGGSYEQYF. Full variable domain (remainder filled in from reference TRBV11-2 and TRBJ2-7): EAGVAQSPRYKIIEKRQSVAFWCNPISGHATLYWYQQILGQGPKLLIQFQNNGVVDDSQLPKDRFSAERLKGVDSTLKIQPAKLEDSAVYLCASSSTMGQGGSYEQYFGPGTRLTVT.

This chain's CDR3 is CAWSFRQGLINEKLFF. The CDR3 DNA is TGTGCCTGGAGTTTTCGGCAGGGGCTCATTAATGAAAAACTGTTTTTT. V and J are TRBV30 and TRBJ1-4; the D gene is possibly TRBD1 (6 bases). The CDR3 has 16 amino acids. V lost 2 bases, J lost 4 bases, and 17 bases lay in between. Germline V gene sequence: CDR1 GTSNPN, CDR2 SVGIG (reference sequence). Combining the CDR3 with reference TRBV30 and TRBJ1-4 gives the whole variable domain SQTIHQWPATLVQPVGSPLSLECTVEGTSNPNLYWYRQAAGRGLQLLFYSVGIGQISSEVPQNLSASRPQDRQFILSSKKLLLSDSGFYLCAWSFRQGLINEKLFFGSGTQLSVL.

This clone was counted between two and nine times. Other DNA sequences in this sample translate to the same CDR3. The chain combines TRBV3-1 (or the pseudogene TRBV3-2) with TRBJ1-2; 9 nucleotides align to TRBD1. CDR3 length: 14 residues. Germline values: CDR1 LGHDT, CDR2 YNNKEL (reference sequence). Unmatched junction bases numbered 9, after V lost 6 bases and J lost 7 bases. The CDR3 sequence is CASREGQGYGGYTF. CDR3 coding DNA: TGTGCCAGCAGGGAGGGACAGGGATATGGTGGCTACACCTTC.

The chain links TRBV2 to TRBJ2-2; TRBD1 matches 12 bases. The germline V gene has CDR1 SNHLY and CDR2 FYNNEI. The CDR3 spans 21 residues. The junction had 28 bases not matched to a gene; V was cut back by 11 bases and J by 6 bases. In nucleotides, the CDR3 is TGTGCCTGTCAGGGACAGGGGGCTTTCTCGCGTTTCCCAACTCGCTCCGGGGAGCTGTTTTTT. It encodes CACQGQGAFSRFPTRSGELFF.

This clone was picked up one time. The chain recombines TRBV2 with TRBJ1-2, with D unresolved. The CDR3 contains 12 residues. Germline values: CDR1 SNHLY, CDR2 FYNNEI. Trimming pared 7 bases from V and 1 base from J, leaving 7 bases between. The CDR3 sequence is CASTPDNYGYTF. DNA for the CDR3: TGTGCCAGCACGCCAGATAACTATGGCTACACCTTC.

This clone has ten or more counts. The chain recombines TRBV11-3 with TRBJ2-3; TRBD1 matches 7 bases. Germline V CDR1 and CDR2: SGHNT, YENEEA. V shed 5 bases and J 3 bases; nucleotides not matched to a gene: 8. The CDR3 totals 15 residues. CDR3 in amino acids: CASSLEKQGTDTQYF. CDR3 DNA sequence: TGTGCCAGCAGCCTGGAAAAACAGGGGACAGATACGCAGTATTTT.

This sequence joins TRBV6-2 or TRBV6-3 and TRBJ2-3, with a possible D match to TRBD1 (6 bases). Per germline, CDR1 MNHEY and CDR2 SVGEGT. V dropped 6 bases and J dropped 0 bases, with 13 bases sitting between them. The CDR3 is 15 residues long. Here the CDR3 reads CASSRRQGSTDTQYF. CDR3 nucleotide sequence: TGTGCCAGCAGCCGACGCCAGGGGAGCACAGATACGCAGTATTTT.

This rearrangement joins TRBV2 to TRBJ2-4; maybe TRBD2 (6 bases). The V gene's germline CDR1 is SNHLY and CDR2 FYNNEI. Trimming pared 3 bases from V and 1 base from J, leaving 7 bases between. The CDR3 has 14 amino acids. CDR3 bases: TGTGCCAGCAGTGATGGGAGGGCCAAAAACATTCAGTACTTC. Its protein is CASSDGRAKNIQYF. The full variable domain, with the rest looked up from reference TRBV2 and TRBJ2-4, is EPEVTQTPSHQVTQMGQEVILRCVPISNHLYFYWYRQILGQKVEFLVSFYNNEISEKSEIFDDQFSVERPDGSNFTLKIRSTKLEDSAMYFCASSDGRAKNIQYFGAGTRLSVL.

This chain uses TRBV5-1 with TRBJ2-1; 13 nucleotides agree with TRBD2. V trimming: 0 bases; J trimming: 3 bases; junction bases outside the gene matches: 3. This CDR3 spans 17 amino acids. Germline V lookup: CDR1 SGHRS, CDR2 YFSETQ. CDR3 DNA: TGCGCCAGCAGCTTGGGGGGACTAGCGGGGAGCTACAATGAGCAGTTCTTC. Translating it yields CASSLGGLAGSYNEQFF.

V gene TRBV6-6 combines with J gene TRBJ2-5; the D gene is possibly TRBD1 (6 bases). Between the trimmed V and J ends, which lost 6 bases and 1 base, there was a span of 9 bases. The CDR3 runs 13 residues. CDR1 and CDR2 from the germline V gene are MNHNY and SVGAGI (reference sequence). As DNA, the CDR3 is TGTGCCAGCAGAGGACAGCTCCAAGAGACCCAGTACTTC. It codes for CASRGQLQETQYF.

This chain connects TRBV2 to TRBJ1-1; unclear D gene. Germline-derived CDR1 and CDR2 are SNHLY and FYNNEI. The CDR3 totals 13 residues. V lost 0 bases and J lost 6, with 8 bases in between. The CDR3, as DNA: TGTGCCAGCAGTGAAGCCCCTCAGGCTGAAGCTTTCTTT. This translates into CASSEAPQAEAFF.

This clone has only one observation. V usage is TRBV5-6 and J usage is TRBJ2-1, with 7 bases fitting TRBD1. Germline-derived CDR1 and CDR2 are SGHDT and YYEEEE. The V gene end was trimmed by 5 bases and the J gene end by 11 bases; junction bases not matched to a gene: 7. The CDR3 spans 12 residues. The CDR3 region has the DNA TGTGCCAGCAGTCAACGACAGGGCCAGCAGTTCTTC. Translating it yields CASSQRQGQQFF.

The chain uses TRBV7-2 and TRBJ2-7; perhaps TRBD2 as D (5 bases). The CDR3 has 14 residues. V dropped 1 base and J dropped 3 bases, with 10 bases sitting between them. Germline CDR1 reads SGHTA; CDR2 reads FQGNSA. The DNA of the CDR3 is TGTGCCAGCAGCTTAGGGCAGGAGGTCTACGAGCAGTACTTC. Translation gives CASSLGQEVYEQYF.

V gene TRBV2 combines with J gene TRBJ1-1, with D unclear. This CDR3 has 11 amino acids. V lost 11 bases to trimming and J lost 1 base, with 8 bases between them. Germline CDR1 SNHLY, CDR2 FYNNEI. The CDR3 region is CALDGNTEAFF. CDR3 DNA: TGTGCCCTAGACGGGAACACTGAAGCTTTCTTT.

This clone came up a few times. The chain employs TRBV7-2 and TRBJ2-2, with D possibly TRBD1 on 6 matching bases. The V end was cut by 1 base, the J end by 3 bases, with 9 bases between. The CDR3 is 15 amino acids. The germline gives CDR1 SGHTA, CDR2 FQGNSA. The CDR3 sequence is CASSLGGPHTGELFF. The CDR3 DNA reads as TGTGCCAGCAGCTTAGGGGGGCCCCACACCGGGGAGCTGTTTTTT.

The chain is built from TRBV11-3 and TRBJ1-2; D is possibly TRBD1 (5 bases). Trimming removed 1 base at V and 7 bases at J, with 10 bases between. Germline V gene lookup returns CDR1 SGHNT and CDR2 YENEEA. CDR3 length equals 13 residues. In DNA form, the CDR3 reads TGTGCCAGCAGCTTAGGACAGTCGGGTGGCTACACCTTC. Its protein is CASSLGQSGGYTF. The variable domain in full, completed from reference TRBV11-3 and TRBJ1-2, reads EAGVVQSPRYKIIEKKQPVAFWCNPISGHNTLYWYLQNLGQGPELLIRYENEEAVDDSQLPKDRFSAERLKGVDSTLKIQPAELGDSAVYLCASSLGQSGGYTFGSGTRLTVV.

CDR3 region: CASSSGTGTRGSPLHF. In DNA, the CDR3 is TGTGCCAGCAGCTCCGGGACAGGGACGAGAGGGTCACCCCTCCACTTT. V and J are TRBV11-3 and TRBJ1-6; 9 bases fit TRBD1. The CDR3 covers 16 residues. Trimming removed 4 bases from V and 10 bases from J; junction bases left unmatched: 11. Germline assignment: CDR1 SGHNT and CDR2 YENEEA.

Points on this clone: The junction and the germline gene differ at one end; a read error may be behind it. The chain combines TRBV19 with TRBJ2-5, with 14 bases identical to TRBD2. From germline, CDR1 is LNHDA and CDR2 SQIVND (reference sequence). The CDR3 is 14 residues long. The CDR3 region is CASSMTSGGEIQYF. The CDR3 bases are TGTGCCAGTAGTATGACTAGCGGGGGGGAGATCCAGTACTTC.

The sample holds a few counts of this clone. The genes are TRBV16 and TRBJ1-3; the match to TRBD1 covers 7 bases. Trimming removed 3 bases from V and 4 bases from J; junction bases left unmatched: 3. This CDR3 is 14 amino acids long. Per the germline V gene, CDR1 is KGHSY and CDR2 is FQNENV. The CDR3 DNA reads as TGTGCCAGCAGCCAGGGGACAGCCGGAAACACCATATATTTT. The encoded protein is CASSQGTAGNTIYF.

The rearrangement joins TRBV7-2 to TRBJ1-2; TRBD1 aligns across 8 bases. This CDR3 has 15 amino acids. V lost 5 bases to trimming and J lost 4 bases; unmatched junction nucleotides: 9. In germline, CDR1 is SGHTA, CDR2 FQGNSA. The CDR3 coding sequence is TGTGCCAGCAGCCCCGGACAGGGTCTTAGCTATGGCTACACCTTC. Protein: CASSPGQGLSYGYTF.

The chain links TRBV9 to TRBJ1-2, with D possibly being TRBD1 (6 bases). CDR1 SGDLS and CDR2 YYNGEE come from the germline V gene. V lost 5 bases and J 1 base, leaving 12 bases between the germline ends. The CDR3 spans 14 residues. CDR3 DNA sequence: TGTGCCAGCAGAGATAACAGGGATAACTATGGCTACACCTTC. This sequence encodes CASRDNRDNYGYTF.

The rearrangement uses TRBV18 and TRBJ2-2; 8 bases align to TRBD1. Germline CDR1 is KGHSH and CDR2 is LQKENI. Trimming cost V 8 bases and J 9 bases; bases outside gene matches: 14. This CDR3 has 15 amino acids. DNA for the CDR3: TGTGCCAGCCTTCTCCAGGACAGGGTTTATCGGGAGCTGTTTTTT. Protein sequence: CASLLQDRVYRELFF.

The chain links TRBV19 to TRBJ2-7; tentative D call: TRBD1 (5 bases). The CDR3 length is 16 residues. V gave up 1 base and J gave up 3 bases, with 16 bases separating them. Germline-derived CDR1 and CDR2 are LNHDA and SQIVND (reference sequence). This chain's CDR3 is CASSIGPDSYLYEQYF. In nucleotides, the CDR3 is TGTGCCAGTAGTATAGGACCCGACAGCTACCTCTACGAGCAGTACTTC.

The CDR3 reads CASSGTGVYYGYTF. In DNA, the CDR3 is TGTGCCAGTAGTGGGACAGGAGTCTACTATGGCTACACCTTC. The genes are TRBV19 and TRBJ1-2, with TRBD1 matching 8 bases. This CDR3 is built from 14 residues. After removal of 5 bases from V and 3 bases from J, the junction contained 5 bases not matched to a gene. CDR1 is LNHDA and CDR2 is SQIVND in the germline V gene (reference sequence).

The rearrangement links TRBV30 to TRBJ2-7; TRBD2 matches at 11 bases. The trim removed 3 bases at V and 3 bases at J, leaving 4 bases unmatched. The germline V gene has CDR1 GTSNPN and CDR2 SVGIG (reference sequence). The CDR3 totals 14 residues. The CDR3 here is CAWRTGTSGYEQYF. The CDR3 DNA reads TGTGCCTGGAGGACCGGGACTAGCGGCTACGAGCAGTACTTC.

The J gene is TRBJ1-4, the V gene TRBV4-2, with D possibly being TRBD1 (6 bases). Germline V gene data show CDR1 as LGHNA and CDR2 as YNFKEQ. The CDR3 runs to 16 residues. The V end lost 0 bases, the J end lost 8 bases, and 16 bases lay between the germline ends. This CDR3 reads CASSQDRERGKEKLFF. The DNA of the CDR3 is TGTGCCAGCAGCCAAGATCGAGAGAGGGGGAAGGAAAAACTGTTTTTT.

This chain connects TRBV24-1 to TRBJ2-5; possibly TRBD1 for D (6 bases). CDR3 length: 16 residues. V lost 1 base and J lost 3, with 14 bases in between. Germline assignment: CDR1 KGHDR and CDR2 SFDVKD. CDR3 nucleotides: TGTGCCACCAGTGATTTTGCAGGGGTCGGTAAAGAGACCCAGTACTTC. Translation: CATSDFAGVGKETQYF.

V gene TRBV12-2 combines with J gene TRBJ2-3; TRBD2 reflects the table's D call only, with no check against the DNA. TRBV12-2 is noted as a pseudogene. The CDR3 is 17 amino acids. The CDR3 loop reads CASRLALGRNNTDTQYF. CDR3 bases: TGTGCAAGTCGCTTAGCCCTAGGTCGGAACAACACAGATACGCAGTATTTT.

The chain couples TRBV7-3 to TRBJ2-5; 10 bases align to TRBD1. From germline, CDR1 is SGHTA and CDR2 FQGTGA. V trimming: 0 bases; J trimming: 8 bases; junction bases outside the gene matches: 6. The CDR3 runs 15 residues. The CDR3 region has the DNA TGTGCCAGCAGCTTAACTCCCGGGACAGGGGAAACCCAGTACTTC. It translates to CASSLTPGTGETQYF.

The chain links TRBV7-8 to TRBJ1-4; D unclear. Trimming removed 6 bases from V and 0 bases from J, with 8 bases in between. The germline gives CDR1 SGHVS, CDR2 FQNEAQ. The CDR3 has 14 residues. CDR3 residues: CASSIGTTNEKLFF. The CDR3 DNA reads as TGTGCCAGCAGTATCGGTACAACTAATGAAAAACTGTTTTTT.

The CDR3 protein is CASSQGSGGGNSPLHF. In DNA form, the CDR3 reads TGTGCCAGCAGCCAAGGCTCGGGGGGCGGGAATTCACCCCTCCACTTT. V and J are TRBV3-1 (or the pseudogene TRBV3-2) and TRBJ1-6; the D gene is possibly TRBD1 (6 bases). Germline V CDR1 and CDR2: LGHDT, YNNKEL (reference sequence). Deletions cut 1 base from V and 7 bases from J, with 14 bases between. The CDR3 runs 16 residues.